Listed here are 24 T cell receptor beta chains from one sample, sequenced in a study of blood T cell repertoires in COVID-19. Assay used: immunoSEQ multiplex PCR; TCRdb lists only in-frame clones, some missing. The table lists fewer than 150,000 clones, about 87% of them singletons. Source material: peripheral blood. The receptors originated from a human donor in a cohort sampled during active COVID-19.

This clone has a handful of counts. This chain joins TRBV4-2 and TRBJ2-7, with D perhaps matching TRBD2 (5 bases). The germline V gene has CDR1 LGHNA and CDR2 YNFKEQ. V lost 1 base and J lost 1, with 11 bases in between. The CDR3 contains 15 residues. The CDR3 loop is CASSQASLGSYEQYF. The CDR3 nucleotides read TGTGCCAGCAGCCAAGCCTCACTAGGTTCCTACGAGCAGTACTTC.

Remarks on this clone: Other DNA sequences in the same sample also yield this CDR3. This chain connects TRBV3-1 (or the pseudogene TRBV3-2) to TRBJ1-6, with D possibly being TRBD1 (6 bases). CDR3 length: 14 amino acids. Germline V CDR1 and CDR2: LGHDT, YNNKEL (reference sequence). V gave up 4 bases and J gave up 4 bases, with 8 bases separating them. The CDR3 region is CASSRGQYNSPLHF. The CDR3 DNA sequence: TGTGCCAGCAGCCGGGGGCAGTATAATTCACCCCTCCACTTT.

Note on this clone: Germline and junction disagree at one end, which may indicate a read error. The chain combines TRBV7-2 with TRBJ2-1, with D tentatively TRBD2 (7 bases). The CDR3 is made up of 14 amino acids. Germline V gene data show CDR1 as SGHTA and CDR2 as FQGNSA. The CDR3 DNA reads TGTGCCAGCAGCTCCCGGGGGGCCTACGATGAGCAGTTCTTC. It yields the protein CASSSRGAYDEQFF.

This clone was recorded once. This rearrangement joins TRBV7-3 to TRBJ1-6, with 8 bases fitting TRBD1. J gave up 10 bases and V 4 bases, and 12 bases lay outside the gene matches. Germline values: CDR1 SGHTA, CDR2 FQGTGA. This CDR3 is built from 16 residues. The chain's CDR3 is CASSYPGQAFHSPLHF. CDR3 bases: TGTGCCAGCAGCTACCCGGGACAGGCTTTCCACTCACCCCTCCACTTT.

This clone was observed a handful of times. The chain couples TRBV30 to TRBJ2-7, with D possibly TRBD2 on 5 matching bases. Germline V gene sequence: CDR1 GTSNPN, CDR2 SVGIG (reference sequence). Trimming pared 8 bases from V and 6 bases from J, leaving 17 bases between. The CDR3 is 12 residues long. The CDR3: CAGKGSVSEQYF. In DNA, the CDR3 is TGTGCCGGGAAAGGTAGCGTGAGCGAGCAGTACTTC.

This chain uses TRBV6-5 with TRBJ2-5; 7 nucleotides match TRBD2. CDR3 length equals 16 residues. Germline values: CDR1 MNHEY, CDR2 SVGAGI. J lost 1 base, V lost 2 bases, and 7 bases had no gene match. The DNA of the CDR3 is TGTGCCAGCAGTTACCGGGGAGGGGCCCCCCAAGAGACCCAGTACTTC. Protein sequence: CASSYRGGAPQETQYF.

The J gene is TRBJ2-7, the V gene TRBV7-2; 7 bases are shared with TRBD1. CDR1 is SGHTA, CDR2 FQGNSA, per germline. The CDR3 length is 13 residues. V was pared by 5 bases and J by 7 bases, with 8 bases of the junction left unmatched. The CDR3 DNA sequence: TGTGCCAGCAGCCAAAAGACAGGGTTAGAGCAGTACTTC. Protein sequence: CASSQKTGLEQYF.

The chain couples TRBV5-5 to TRBJ2-7; D is unresolved. CDR1 is SGHKS and CDR2 is YYEKEE in the germline V gene (reference sequence). There are 15 residues in the CDR3. Trimming removed 1 base at V and 1 base at J, with 12 bases between. CDR3 loop: CASSLMAGLSYEQYF. CDR3 nucleotide sequence: TGTGCCAGCAGCTTGATGGCAGGCCTATCCTACGAGCAGTACTTC.

The J gene is TRBJ1-3, the V gene TRBV6-6, with TRBD1 matching 11 bases. V lost 5 bases and J lost 2; bases outside the gene matches: 5. This CDR3 comprises 16 residues. Germline CDR1 and CDR2: MNHNY and SVGAGI (reference sequence). CDR3 nucleotide sequence: TGTGCCAGCAGTCAAGGACAGGGGGCTGCTGGAAACACCATATATTTT. Amino acids: CASSQGQGAAGNTIYF.

V is TRBV4-3 and J is TRBJ2-1; a weak D match, TRBD2 (5 bases). V dropped 4 bases and J dropped 6 bases, with 22 bases sitting between them. The germline V gene encodes CDR1 LGHNA and CDR2 YSLEER. The CDR3 consists of 17 residues. DNA for the CDR3: TGCGCCAGCAGCCTCTACCGCGGGTTCGGACCTGGCAATGAGCAGTTCTTC. This encodes CASSLYRGFGPGNEQFF.

The CDR3 protein is CASMGRIPSNQPQHF. Written as DNA, the CDR3 is TGTGCCAGTATGGGGCGGATTCCTAGCAATCAGCCCCAGCATTTT. This chain links TRBV19 with TRBJ1-5, with TRBD1 as a possible D gene (5 bases). The V gene's germline CDR1 is LNHDA and CDR2 SQIVND (reference sequence). The CDR3 is 15 amino acids. Trimming removed 7 bases from V and 0 bases from J, with 13 bases in between.

Notes on this clone: Other DNA sequences in this specimen translate into the identical CDR3. This chain joins TRBV18 and TRBJ1-6, with a tentative D call TRBD1 (5 bases). Trimming took off 6 bases at V and 7 bases at J, with 10 bases between the two ends. Germline CDR1 KGHSH, CDR2 LQKENI. The CDR3 totals 13 residues. The chain's CDR3 is CASSPRQNSPLHF. The CDR3 DNA sequence: TGTGCCAGCTCCCCAAGACAGAATTCACCCCTCCACTTT.

This chain links TRBV6-5 with TRBJ2-1; 12 positions agree with TRBD2. J lost 1 base, V lost 6 bases, and 1 base had no gene match. This CDR3 spans 15 amino acids. Per the germline V gene, CDR1 is MNHEY and CDR2 is SVGAGI. Here the CDR3 DNA reads TGTGCCAGCAGGGGGACTAGCGGGTCCTACAATGAGCAGTTCTTC. Translating gives CASRGTSGSYNEQFF.

The J gene is TRBJ1-4, the V gene TRBV21-1; the table's D call, TRBD1, has no DNA check behind it. TRBV21-1 is marked as a pseudogene. This CDR3 contains 21 residues. The DNA of the CDR3 is TGTGCCAGCAGCACTCACTCATCGGACAGGGACTTGACTCGATCGGGTGAAAAACTGTTTTTT. Residues: CASSTHSSDRDLTRSGEKLFF.

The chain uses TRBV20-1 and TRBJ1-1; the D gene is possibly TRBD1 (5 bases). CDR3 length: 9 residues. The germline V gene has CDR1 DFQATT and CDR2 SNEGSKA (reference sequence). The CDR3 coding sequence is TGCTCCTCGGGGGTCCGAGCTTTCTTT. Protein sequence: CSSGVRAFF.

The chain carries TRBV11-2 and TRBJ2-3; 7 bases fit TRBD2. The V gene's germline CDR1 is SGHAT and CDR2 FQNNGV. V dropped 1 base and J dropped 2; count of bases not matched to a gene: 6. This CDR3 contains 16 residues. Here the CDR3 DNA reads TGTGCCAGCAGCTTAGGGTCTAGCGGTTACACAGATACGCAGTATTTT. Residues: CASSLGSSGYTDTQYF.

The chain couples TRBV29-1 to TRBJ2-2, with D possibly matching TRBD2 (5 bases). Trimming pared 4 bases from V and 3 bases from J, leaving 9 bases between. CDR3 length: 13 residues. Germline CDR1 SQVTM, CDR2 ANQGSEA. The CDR3 sequence is CSVAGGDTGELFF. The DNA of the CDR3 is TGCAGCGTTGCAGGAGGCGACACCGGGGAGCTGTTTTTT.

The chain recombines TRBV29-1 with TRBJ1-1; D remains ambiguous. Trimming took off 4 bases at V and 6 bases at J, with 12 bases between the two ends. Germline CDR1 SQVTM, CDR2 ANQGSEA. The CDR3 extends over 12 amino acids. The CDR3, as DNA: TGCAGCGTTGGTGATATCGGGGCTGAAGCTTTCTTT. Its translation: CSVGDIGAEAFF.

The genes are TRBV27 and TRBJ1-2, with a possible D match to TRBD1 (5 bases). CDR3 length equals 17 residues. CDR1 and CDR2 (germline): MNHEY, SMNVEV (reference sequence). Deletions cut 0 bases from V and 7 bases from J, with 21 bases between. CDR3 loop: CASSLSRFSRQGSGYTF. CDR3 in DNA: TGTGCCAGCAGTTTATCGAGGTTCTCCCGGCAGGGCTCTGGCTACACCTTC.

The chain is built from TRBV5-1 and TRBJ2-4; perhaps TRBD1 as D (6 bases). Trimming removed 1 base at V and 5 bases at J, with 16 bases between. From germline, CDR1 is SGHRS and CDR2 YFSETQ. The CDR3 totals 16 residues. For the CDR3, the DNA is TGCGCCAGCAGCTTGTTTCCAGGGGCAGGGGAAAACATTCAGTACTTC. As protein: CASSLFPGAGENIQYF.

V is TRBV2 and J is TRBJ1-5; 7 positions agree with TRBD1. CDR1 and CDR2 (germline): SNHLY, FYNNEI. The CDR3 is 15 amino acids. The V gene end was trimmed by 2 bases and the J gene end by 4 bases; junction bases not matched to a gene: 5. Written as DNA, the CDR3 is TGTGCCAGCAGTGAACCAGGGGGGAGGAATCAGCCCCAGCATTTT. This encodes CASSEPGGRNQPQHF.

The CDR3 sequence is CASSLGTRGSTDTQYF. CDR3 DNA: TGCGCCAGCAGCTTAGGGACACGCGGGAGCACAGATACGCAGTATTTT. The rearrangement uses TRBV5-1 and TRBJ2-3, with a weak D call TRBD1 (6 bases). V gave up 2 bases and J gave up 0 bases, with 13 bases separating them. The CDR3 is 16 residues long. CDR1 is SGHRS, CDR2 YFSETQ, per germline.

The V gene is TRBV6-8, the J gene TRBJ1-3; D gene ambiguous. CDR3 length: 16 residues. Germline assignment: CDR1 MNHGY and CDR2 SAAAGT. The V gene lost 4 bases and the J gene lost 0 bases, with 13 bases spanning the gap. This chain's CDR3 is CASSSPGLASGNTIYF. CDR3 coding DNA: TGTGCCAGCAGTTCCCCCGGACTCGCCTCTGGAAACACCATATATTTT.

The count of this clone is one. The J gene is TRBJ2-7, the V gene TRBV4-1; D is possibly TRBD1 (6 bases). The CDR3 has 13 residues. The V gene's germline CDR1 is MGHRA and CDR2 YSYEKL. Between the trimmed V and J ends, which lost 3 bases and 3 bases, there was a span of 9 bases. For the CDR3, the DNA is TGCGCCAGCAGCCACGCGGACAGCTACGAGCAGTACTTC. Its translation is CASSHADSYEQYF.